This entry lists 13 T cell receptor beta chains sequenced from one sample in a study of T cell responses to AZD1222 COVID-19 vaccine. The method was immunoSEQ multiplex PCR; TCRdb's version includes in-frame clones alone and lacks a portion of them. Altogether over 150,000 clones are present, over 85% being singletons, with the ten largest covering approximately 0.98%. The sample was peripheral blood, taken 28 days after the second dose of the MenACWY control vaccine. Receptors were obtained from an adult who received the MenACWY meningococcal vaccine as a control.

The chain joins TRBV30 to TRBJ1-1, with unresolved D. Germline CDR1 GTSNPN, CDR2 SVGIG (reference sequence). This CDR3 contains 13 residues. V lost 2 bases and J 2 bases, leaving 9 bases between the germline ends. The CDR3 protein is CAWSRWLNTEAFF. The CDR3 DNA reads as TGTGCCTGGAGTAGGTGGTTAAACACTGAAGCTTTCTTT.

The chain employs TRBV5-1 and TRBJ1-6; 7 bases are shared with TRBD1. With V trimmed by 4 bases and J by 8 bases, 6 bases remained unmatched. This CDR3 has 14 residues. The germline gives CDR1 SGHRS, CDR2 YFSETQ. This CDR3 reads CASSRQGTDSPLHF. DNA for the CDR3: TGCGCCAGCAGCCGACAGGGAACGGATTCACCCCTCCACTTT.

This clone has a single count. The rearrangement joins TRBV12-3 or TRBV12-4 to TRBJ1-2; a possible D gene is TRBD1 (5 bases). The CDR3 loop spans 12 amino acids. Between the trimmed V and J ends, which lost 6 bases and 8 bases, there was a span of 13 bases. The CDR3 is CASSGGIEGYTF. Written as DNA, the CDR3 is TGTGCCAGCAGCGGGGGGATTGAAGGCTACACCTTC.

The genes are TRBV3-1 (or the pseudogene TRBV3-2) and TRBJ1-4; D possibly corresponds to TRBD1 (6 bases). V lost 3 bases to trimming and J lost 2 bases, with 7 bases between them. CDR1 and CDR2 from the germline V gene are LGHDT and YNNKEL (reference sequence). The CDR3 runs to 14 residues. CDR3 in DNA: TGTGCCAGCAGCCAGGGGGCCACTAATGAAAAACTGTTTTTT. Translation gives CASSQGATNEKLFF.

The rearrangement links TRBV12-3 or TRBV12-4 to TRBJ2-3, with D tentatively TRBD2 (6 bases). CDR3 length equals 13 residues. Trimming cost V 3 bases and J 10 bases, with 14 bases left between them. The CDR3 loop reads CASSLGETSSQYF. As DNA, the CDR3 is TGTGCCAGCAGTTTGGGCGAAACTAGCTCGCAGTATTTT.

The DNA for the CDR3 is TGTGCCAGCAGTTTATCAGGGAGCCTCTCTGGAAACACCATATATTTT. It codes for CASSLSGSLSGNTIYF. J is TRBJ1-3 and V is TRBV28; TRBD1 is a possible D gene (5 bases). Looked up from germline, CDR1 is MDHEN and CDR2 is SYDVKM. The length of the CDR3 is 16 residues. V was cut by 1 base and J by 0 bases, with 10 bases left in between.

This clone was observed once. For the CDR3, the DNA is TGTGCCAGCAGCCAAGGACGATATACGCAGTTCTTC. It encodes CASSQGRYTQFF. The chain uses TRBV3-1 (or the pseudogene TRBV3-2) and TRBJ2-1; D unresolved. Germline loops: CDR1 LGHDT, CDR2 YNNKEL (reference sequence). The CDR3 length is 12 residues. V lost 1 base and J lost 12, with 10 bases in between.

The chain links TRBV6-1 to TRBJ2-2; D ambiguous. CDR1 is MNHNS and CDR2 is SASEGT in the germline V gene. This CDR3 contains 14 residues. V dropped 1 base and J dropped 8 bases, with 11 bases sitting between them. CDR3 DNA sequence: TGTGCCAGCAGTGAAGGGTATGGGGTAGGGGAGCTGTTTTTT. Its protein is CASSEGYGVGELFF.

The chain recombines TRBV9 with TRBJ2-7; 7 bases map to TRBD2. Germline V lookup: CDR1 SGDLS, CDR2 YYNGEE. Trimming at V came to 4 bases and at J to 2 bases, leaving 9 bases not matched to a gene. CDR3 length equals 15 residues. DNA of the CDR3: TGTGCCAGCAGCAAAACCGGGACTACCGCCTACGAGCAGTACTTC. Its translation: CASSKTGTTAYEQYF.

The table lists this clone with a few counts. The J gene is TRBJ1-2, the V gene TRBV7-3; TRBD1 is a possible D gene (6 bases). In germline, CDR1 is SGHTA, CDR2 FQGTGA. V was cut by 8 bases and J by 4 bases, with 23 bases left in between. This CDR3 contains 16 residues. This chain's CDR3 is CASSAGGPGGFYGYTF. CDR3 in DNA: TGTGCCAGCTCTGCTGGAGGTCCCGGGGGCTTCTATGGCTACACCTTC.

A single count supports this clone. The chain couples TRBV7-2 to TRBJ1-2, with 8 bases aligning to TRBD1. Germline V gene sequence: CDR1 SGHTA, CDR2 FQGNSA. CDR3 size: 13 residues. The junction had 5 bases not matched to a gene; V was cut back by 5 bases and J by 6 bases. The CDR3 spells CASSPRTGHGYTF. The CDR3, as DNA: TGTGCCAGCAGCCCCCGGACAGGGCATGGCTACACCTTC.

Note on this clone: One end of the junction varies from germline; a read error may be responsible. The rearrangement uses TRBV7-7 and TRBJ2-2, with a tentative D call TRBD1 (6 bases). This CDR3 is built from 16 residues. Germline V CDR1 and CDR2: SSHAT, FNYEAQ (reference sequence). CDR3 nucleotides: TGTGCTAGCAGCGCGGAAGGGGGAAAGAACACCGGGGAGCTGTTTTTT. Residues: CASSAEGGKNTGELFF.

This clone has only a few counts. The V and J genes are TRBV21-1 and TRBJ1-6. TRBV21-1 represents a pseudogene. This CDR3 region has 13 residues. The chain's CDR3 is CASSTLADSPLHF. Written as DNA, the CDR3 is TGTGCCAGCAGCACTCTCGCCGATTCACCCCTCCACTTT.